This T cell receptor beta chain was recorded in a study of CD8+CD57+ T cells in acquired aplastic anemia. Sequencing was done on patients that had shown CD8+CD57+ cell expansion by flow cytometry. Study-wide results and caveats: Overlap between patients and controls comprised twenty-nine CD8+ CDR3 sequences.

It was genomic DNA that served as the template for profiling TCR beta VDJ and CDR3. MiXCR, applied by TCRdb to the reads, yields one record per CDR3 protein. The sample consists of 180,000 or so distinct CDR3 sequences, 40% to 55% of them appearing once. Comment on this clonotype: What it binds is unknown. This may come from a read error, since a much larger clone is one base off.

Germline assignment: CDR1 LNHDA and CDR2 SQIVND (reference sequence). Trimming took 9 bases from V and 6 from J; bases not matched to a gene: 19. The CDR3 length is 18 residues. This TCR was recovered from a human donor with aplastic anemia. Sequencing was performed on sorted CD4+, CD8+, or CD8+CD57+ T cells (not recorded which) from PBMCs. This sequence joins TRBV19 and TRBJ2-7; 14 positions agree with TRBD2. The CDR3 nucleotides are TGTGCCAGCACTCGACTCGCCGGGACTAGCGGGGGAACCCCCGAGCAGTACTTC. Encoded protein: CASTRLAGTSGGTPEQYF.